The sequence of this T cell receptor (beta chain) was determined in a study of T cells in Graves' hyperthyroidism and ophthalmopathy. This clonotype was recorded at least ten times. The CDR3 is 16 amino acids. Trimming removed 6 bases from V and 3 bases from J, with 18 bases in between. Amplified TCR beta CDR3 regions came from RNA transcripts. The HTBI primer set served for first-round RT-PCR of the TCR CDR3. MiXCR was run by TCRdb on the multiplex PCR reads, yielding one entry per CDR3 protein. The sample lists almost 600,000 distinct CDR3 sequences; 46% were seen once. The clonotype comes from a woman aged 18-29 years with Graves' hyperthyroidism. The rearrangement joins TRBV12-3 or TRBV12-4 to TRBJ1-3; D remains unclear. Specimen: peripheral blood or thyroid tissue (not recorded which). CDR3 residues: CASRGSTVISGNTIYF. In DNA, the CDR3 is TGTGCCAGCAGGGGCAGTACCGTAATCAGTGGAAACACCATATATTTT.